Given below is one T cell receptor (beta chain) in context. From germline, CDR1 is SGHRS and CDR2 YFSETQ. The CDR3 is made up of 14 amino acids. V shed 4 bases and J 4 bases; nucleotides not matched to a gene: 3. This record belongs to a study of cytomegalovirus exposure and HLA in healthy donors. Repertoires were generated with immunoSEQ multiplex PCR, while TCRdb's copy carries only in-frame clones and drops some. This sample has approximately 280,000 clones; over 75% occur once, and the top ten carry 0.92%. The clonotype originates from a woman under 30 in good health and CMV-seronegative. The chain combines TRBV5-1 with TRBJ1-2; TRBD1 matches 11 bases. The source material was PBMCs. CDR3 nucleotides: TGCGCCAGCAGCGAAGGACAGGGGGCCTATGGCTACACCTTC. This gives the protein CASSEGQGAYGYTF.